These 20 T cell receptor beta chains were all obtained from the same sample, sequenced in a study of response to subunit inactivated influenza vaccine. Using its own MiXCR run on the RT-PCR reads, TCRdb lists one record per CDR3 protein. The sample lists roughly 630,000 distinct CDR3 sequences; approximately 15% were seen once. The source was PBMCs from blood, collected approximately 15 days before vaccination. The receptors originated from a man aged 45-60 years who received an inactivated influenza vaccine.

There are a few counts of this clonotype. The chain is built from TRBV29-1 and TRBJ2-1, with D possibly matching TRBD2 (6 bases). V gave up 4 bases and J gave up 4 bases, with 8 bases separating them. The CDR3 runs to 12 residues. Germline-derived CDR1 and CDR2 are SQVTM and ANQGSEA. This CDR3 is CSVGRGYNEQFF. CDR3 DNA: TGCAGCGTTGGTCGGGGGTACAATGAGCAGTTCTTC.

This clonotype was recorded a few times. The rearrangement links TRBV27 to TRBJ2-5; no reliable D call. This CDR3 is 13 amino acids long. V lost 5 bases, J lost 4 bases, and 11 bases lay in between. Germline values: CDR1 MNHEY, CDR2 SMNVEV (reference sequence). CDR3 sequence (DNA): TGTGCCAGCAGTGGCCTAGGTGGAGAGACCCAGTACTTC. This sequence encodes CASSGLGGETQYF.

This clonotype showed up just a few times. The CDR3 loop is CASSQAGTEFYEQYF. The CDR3 DNA reads as TGTGCCAGCAGCCAAGCCGGGACCGAGTTCTACGAGCAGTACTTC. This sequence joins TRBV3-1 and TRBJ2-7; either TRBD1 or TRBD2 may fit D (5 bases each). Trimming stripped 1 base from V and 3 bases from J, with 13 bases between. Germline CDR1 LGHDT, CDR2 YNNKEL (reference sequence). The CDR3 contains 15 residues.

In this sample, this clonotype turned up many times. The chain is built from TRBV12-3 or TRBV12-4 and TRBJ2-7, with 7 bases identical to TRBD1. Trimming took 2 bases from V and 2 from J; bases not matched to a gene: 3. The CDR3 contains 14 residues. DNA for the CDR3: TGTGCCAGCAGTTTAAGAGGACAGGCCTACGAGCAGTACTTC. This codes for CASSLRGQAYEQYF.

The chain has TRBV7-2 and TRBJ1-1; D is unresolved. The germline V gene encodes CDR1 SGHTA and CDR2 FQGNSA. V dropped 1 base and J dropped 11 bases, with 11 bases sitting between them. This CDR3 contains 12 residues. The CDR3 is CASSLEPVGAFF. The CDR3 nucleotides read TGTGCCAGCAGCTTAGAACCTGTTGGGGCTTTCTTT.

This clonotype was detected a few times. The chain combines TRBV11-1 with TRBJ2-3; 9 bases fit TRBD1. With 3 bases clipped from V and 4 bases from J, the junction kept 17 bases outside the gene matches. Germline V gene data show CDR1 as SGHAT and CDR2 as FQDESV (reference sequence). The CDR3 sequence is 19 residues long. CDR3 nucleotides: TGTGCCAGCAGCTTGGGGGGCCCTCGAACAGGGGGCGGTGCAGATACGCAGTATTTT. It encodes CASSLGGPRTGGGADTQYF.

This chain joins TRBV6-2 or TRBV6-3 and TRBJ2-1, with 8 bases identical to TRBD2. V gave up 4 bases and J gave up 10 bases; unmatched junction bases: 15. The length of the CDR3 is 16 residues. From germline, CDR1 is MNHEY and CDR2 SVGEGT. This CDR3 reads CASSFPSGPRFIEQFF. The CDR3 region has the DNA TGTGCCAGCAGTTTCCCTAGCGGGCCCCGATTCATAGAGCAGTTCTTC.

This clonotype was seen many times. The chain carries TRBV10-3 and TRBJ1-5, with 11 bases aligning to TRBD1. V was clipped by 6 bases and J by 5 bases; unmatched bases: 3. Germline-derived CDR1 and CDR2 are ENHRY and SYGVKD. The CDR3 has 14 residues. CDR3 residues: CAISGTGGDQPQHF. CDR3 in DNA: TGTGCCATCAGCGGGACAGGGGGTGATCAGCCCCAGCATTTT.

This clonotype was seen a handful of times. The chain uses TRBV28 and TRBJ2-3, with unresolved D. Germline V lookup: CDR1 MDHEN, CDR2 SYDVKM. The CDR3 is 15 residues long. Trimming shortened V by 3 bases and J by 0 bases, and 10 bases separated the two germline ends. The CDR3 DNA is TGTGCCAGCAGTTTGCGACGGAGAAGCACAGATACGCAGTATTTT. It translates to CASSLRRRSTDTQYF.

At least ten counts were recorded for this clonotype. The V gene is TRBV7-2, the J gene TRBJ2-1; D not certain. V shed 3 bases and J shed 7 bases, with 4 bases lying between them. CDR1 and CDR2 (germline): SGHTA, FQGNSA. This CDR3 is 11 amino acids long. The CDR3 here is CASSFLNEQFF. The CDR3 nucleotides read TGTGCCAGCAGCTTTTTAAATGAGCAGTTCTTC. Based on the CDR3 plus reference TRBV7-2 and TRBJ2-1, the full variable domain is GAGVSQSPSNKVTEKGKDVELRCDPISGHTALYWYRQSLGQGLEFLIYFQGNSAPDKSGLPSDRFSAERTGGSVSTLTIQRTQQEDSAVYLCASSFLNEQFFGPGTRLTVL.

This clonotype has only a few counts. The V gene is TRBV6-2 or TRBV6-3, the J gene TRBJ2-7; D uncertain. This CDR3 comprises 15 residues. V lost 0 bases and J 4 bases, leaving 13 bases between the germline ends. Germline CDR1 is MNHEY and CDR2 is SVGEGT. CDR3 coding DNA: TGTGCCAGCAGTTACTCGACCTCGTCAGGTTACGAGCAGTACTTC. Its translation: CASSYSTSSGYEQYF.

A few counts support this clonotype. The genes are TRBV7-9 and TRBJ2-5; possibly TRBD1 for D (6 bases). The CDR3 covers 16 residues. CDR1 is SEHNR and CDR2 is FQNEAQ in the germline V gene (reference sequence). V was cut by 2 bases and J by 5 bases, with 18 bases left in between. This CDR3 reads CASSLIQGIGEETQYF. CDR3 in DNA: TGTGCCAGCAGCTTAATACAGGGTATCGGTGAGGAGACCCAGTACTTC.

Comment on this clonotype: The junction and the germline gene differ at one end; a read error may be behind it. The chain has TRBV24-1 and TRBJ2-1, with 10 bases matching TRBD2. This CDR3 contains 16 residues. Germline lookup yields CDR1 KGHDR and CDR2 SFDVKD. The CDR3 region has the DNA TGTGCCACCAGCTCCATAAGCGGGGGGGCCTATAATGAGCAGTTCTTC. As protein: CATSSISGGAYNEQFF.

This clonotype has only a few counts. This sequence joins TRBV5-1 and TRBJ2-5, with a possible D match to TRBD1 (6 bases). Trimming removed 7 bases from V and 1 base from J, with 20 bases in between. CDR1 SGHRS and CDR2 YFSETQ come from the germline V gene. This CDR3 spans 16 amino acids. The CDR3: CASRTGTRSTQETQYF. CDR3 nucleotide sequence: TGCGCCAGCCGTACCGGGACACGCAGCACCCAAGAGACCCAGTACTTC.

The V call is TRBV7-9, the J call TRBJ2-2; D is unresolved. The CDR3 extends over 14 amino acids. Trimming shortened V by 3 bases and J by 7 bases, and 12 bases separated the two germline ends. CDR1 SEHNR and CDR2 FQNEAQ come from the germline V gene (reference sequence). For the CDR3, the DNA is TGTGCCAGCAGCTTTTTTGGATTGGGCGGGGAGCTGTTTTTT. Translation: CASSFFGLGGELFF.

This clonotype has only a few counts. CDR3 loop: CASSRRLDIYTGELFF. The CDR3 DNA follows: TGTGCCAGCAGTCGCCGTCTGGACATCTACACCGGGGAGCTGTTTTTT. The V call is TRBV12-3 or TRBV12-4, the J call TRBJ2-2; a possible D gene is TRBD1 (5 bases). The germline V and J ends were trimmed by 5 bases and 3 bases, with 16 bases remaining between them. The CDR3 sequence is 16 residues long.

In nucleotides, the CDR3 is TGTGCCAGCAGCTTGGTGGCGGGGTATGACACCTTC. Translated, it gives CASSLVAGYDTF. This sequence joins TRBV5-6 and TRBJ1-2; D gene unclear. CDR3 length equals 12 residues. The germline V gene has CDR1 SGHDT and CDR2 YYEEEE. V lost 0 bases and J 12 bases, leaving 12 bases between the germline ends.

This clonotype was observed many times. Here the CDR3 reads CASSLVWGSDQPQHF. The DNA for the CDR3 is TGTGCCAGCAGTTTGGTGTGGGGCTCCGATCAGCCCCAGCATTTT. V and J are TRBV12-3 or TRBV12-4 and TRBJ1-5; tentatively, D is TRBD1 (5 bases). CDR3 size: 15 residues. V gave up 3 bases and J gave up 5 bases, with 14 bases separating them.

A few counts support this clonotype. The J gene is TRBJ1-4, the V gene TRBV7-9; maybe TRBD1 (5 bases). The CDR3 is made up of 15 amino acids. In germline, CDR1 is SEHNR, CDR2 FQNEAQ (reference sequence). V lost 5 bases, J lost 3 bases, and 13 bases lay in between. The CDR3 sequence: CASSPWGDPNEKLFF. DNA of the CDR3: TGTGCCAGCAGCCCTTGGGGGGACCCTAATGAAAAACTGTTTTTT.

The sample holds a few counts of this clonotype. J is TRBJ2-7 and V is TRBV4-3; D ambiguous. CDR3 size: 15 residues. Looked up from germline, CDR1 is LGHNA and CDR2 is YSLEER. V was clipped by 0 bases and J by 3 bases, with 12 bases between them. CDR3 amino acids: CASSQDLARHYEQYF. The DNA for the CDR3 is TGCGCCAGCAGCCAAGATCTGGCCAGACACTACGAGCAGTACTTC.